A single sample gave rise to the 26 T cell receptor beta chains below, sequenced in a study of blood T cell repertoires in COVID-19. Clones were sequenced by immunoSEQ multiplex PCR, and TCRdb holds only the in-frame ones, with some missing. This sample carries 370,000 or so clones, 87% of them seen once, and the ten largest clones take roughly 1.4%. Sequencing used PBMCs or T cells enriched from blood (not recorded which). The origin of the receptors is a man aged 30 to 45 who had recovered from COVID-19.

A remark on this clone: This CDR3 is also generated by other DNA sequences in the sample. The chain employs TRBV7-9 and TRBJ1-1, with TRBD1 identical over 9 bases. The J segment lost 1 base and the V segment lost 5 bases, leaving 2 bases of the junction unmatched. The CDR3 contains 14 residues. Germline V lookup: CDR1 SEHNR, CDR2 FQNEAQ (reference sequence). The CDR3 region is CASSLGQGNTEAFF. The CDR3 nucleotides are TGTGCCAGCAGCCTGGGACAGGGGAACACTGAAGCTTTCTTT.

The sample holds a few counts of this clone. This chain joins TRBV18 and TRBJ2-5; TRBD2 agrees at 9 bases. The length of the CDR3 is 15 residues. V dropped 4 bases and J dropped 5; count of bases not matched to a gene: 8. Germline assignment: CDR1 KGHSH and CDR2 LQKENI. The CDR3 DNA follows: TGTGCCAGCTCACGCGGGGGGGCCTTTCGGGAGACCCAGTACTTC. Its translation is CASSRGGAFRETQYF.

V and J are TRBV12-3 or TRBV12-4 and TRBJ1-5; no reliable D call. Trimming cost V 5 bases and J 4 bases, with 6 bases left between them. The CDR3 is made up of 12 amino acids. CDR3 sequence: CASSPLNQPQHF. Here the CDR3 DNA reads TGTGCCAGCAGTCCGTTGAATCAGCCCCAGCATTTT.

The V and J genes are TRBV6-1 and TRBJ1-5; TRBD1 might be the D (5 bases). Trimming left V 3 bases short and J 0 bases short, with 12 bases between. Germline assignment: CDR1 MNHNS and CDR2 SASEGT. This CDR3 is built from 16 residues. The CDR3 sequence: CASSEVGLISNQPQHF. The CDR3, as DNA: TGTGCCAGCAGTGAGGTGGGACTGATTAGCAATCAGCCCCAGCATTTT.

The CDR3 region is CASSLTVLNTEAFF. The CDR3 bases are TGTGCCAGCAGCCTCACAGTCTTGAACACTGAAGCTTTCTTT. V is TRBV7-2 and J is TRBJ1-1; D is ambiguous. CDR3 length equals 14 residues. Germline CDR1 is SGHTA and CDR2 is FQGNSA. Trimming left V 5 bases short and J 0 bases short, with 10 bases between.

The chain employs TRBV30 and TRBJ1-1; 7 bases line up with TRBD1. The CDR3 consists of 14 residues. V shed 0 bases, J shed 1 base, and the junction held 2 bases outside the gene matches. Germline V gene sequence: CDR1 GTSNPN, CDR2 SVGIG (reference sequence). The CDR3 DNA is TGTGCCTGGAGTGTACAGGGGAAGAACACTGAAGCTTTCTTT. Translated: CAWSVQGKNTEAFF.

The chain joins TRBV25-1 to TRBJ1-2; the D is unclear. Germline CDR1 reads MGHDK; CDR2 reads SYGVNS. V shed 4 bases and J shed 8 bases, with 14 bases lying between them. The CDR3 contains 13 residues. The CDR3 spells CASSGSTAGGYTF. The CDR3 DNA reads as TGTGCCAGCAGTGGATCTACTGCCGGGGGCTACACCTTC.

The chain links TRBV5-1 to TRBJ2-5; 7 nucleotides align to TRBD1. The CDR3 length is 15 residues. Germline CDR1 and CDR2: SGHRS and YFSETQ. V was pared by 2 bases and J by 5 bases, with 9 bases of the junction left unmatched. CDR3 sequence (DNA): TGCGCCAGCAGCTTCCACAGGGGAGTAGGCGAGACCCAGTACTTC. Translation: CASSFHRGVGETQYF.

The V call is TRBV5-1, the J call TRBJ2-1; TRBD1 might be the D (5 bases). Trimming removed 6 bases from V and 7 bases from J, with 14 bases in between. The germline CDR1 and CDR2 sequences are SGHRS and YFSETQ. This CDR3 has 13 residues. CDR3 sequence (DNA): TGCGCCAGCATCCTAGACCAGGGAAATGAGCAGTTCTTC. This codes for CASILDQGNEQFF.

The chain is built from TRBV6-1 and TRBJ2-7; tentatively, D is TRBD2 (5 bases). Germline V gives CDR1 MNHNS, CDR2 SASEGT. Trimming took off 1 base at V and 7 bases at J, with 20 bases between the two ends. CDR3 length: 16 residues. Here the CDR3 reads CASSEVDSLSGGEQYF. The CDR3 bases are TGTGCCAGCAGTGAAGTCGATAGCCTGTCGGGCGGGGAGCAGTACTTC.

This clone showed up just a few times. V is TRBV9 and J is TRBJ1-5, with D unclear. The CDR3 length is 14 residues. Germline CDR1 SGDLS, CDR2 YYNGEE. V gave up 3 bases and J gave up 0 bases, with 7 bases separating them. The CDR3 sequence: CASSADHSNQPQHF. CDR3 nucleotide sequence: TGTGCCAGCAGCGCAGATCATAGCAATCAGCCCCAGCATTTT.

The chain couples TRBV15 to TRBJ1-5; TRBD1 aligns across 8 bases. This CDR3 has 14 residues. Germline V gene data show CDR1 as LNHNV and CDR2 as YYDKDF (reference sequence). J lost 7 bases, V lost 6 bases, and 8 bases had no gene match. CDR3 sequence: CATSMDRAPQPQHF. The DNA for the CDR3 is TGTGCCACCAGTATGGACAGGGCTCCACAGCCCCAGCATTTT. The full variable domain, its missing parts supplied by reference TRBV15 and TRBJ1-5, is DAMVIQNPRYQVTQFGKPVTLSCSQTLNHNVMYWYQQKSSQAPKLLFHYYDKDFNNEADTPDNFQSRRPNTSFCFLDIRSPGLGDTAMYLCATSMDRAPQPQHFGDGTRLSIL.

The CDR3 nucleotides read TGTGCCAGCAGTTTAAGAGCTGACAGGGCCGGTTCACCCCTCCACTTT. Protein: CASSLRADRAGSPLHF. The chain has TRBV2 and TRBJ1-6, with 7 nucleotides matching TRBD1. The CDR3 covers 16 residues. V was pared by 5 bases and J by 9 bases, with 13 bases of the junction left unmatched. CDR1 and CDR2 from the germline V gene are SNHLY and FYNNEI.

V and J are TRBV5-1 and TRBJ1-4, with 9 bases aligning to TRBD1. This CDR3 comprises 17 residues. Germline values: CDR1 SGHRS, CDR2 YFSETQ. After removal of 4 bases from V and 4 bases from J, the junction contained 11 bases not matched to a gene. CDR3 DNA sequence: TGCGCCAGCAGCAGTGGGGACAGGGAGGACGTTAATGAAAAACTGTTTTTT. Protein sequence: CASSSGDREDVNEKLFF.

The CDR3 spells CATTGGTEAFF. The CDR3 DNA is TGTGCCACGACGGGGGGGACTGAAGCTTTCTTT. The chain recombines TRBV28 with TRBJ1-1; D may be TRBD1 (5 bases). The CDR3 is made up of 11 amino acids. The V end lost 10 bases, the J end lost 5 bases, and 11 bases lay between the germline ends. Germline V gives CDR1 MDHEN, CDR2 SYDVKM. Together with reference TRBV28 and TRBJ1-1, the CDR3 gives the full variable domain: DVKVTQSSRYLVKRTGEKVFLECVQDMDHENMFWYRQDPGLGLRLIYFSYDVKMKEKGDIPEGYSVSREKKERFSLILESASTNQTSMYLCATTGGTEAFFGQGTRLTVV.

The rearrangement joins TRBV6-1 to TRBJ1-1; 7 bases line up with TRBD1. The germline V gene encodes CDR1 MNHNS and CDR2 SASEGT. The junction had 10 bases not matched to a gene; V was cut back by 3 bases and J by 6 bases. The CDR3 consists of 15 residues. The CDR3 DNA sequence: TGTGCCAGCAGTGATAGACAGGGTGGGGGTTCTGAAGCTTTCTTT. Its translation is CASSDRQGGGSEAFF.

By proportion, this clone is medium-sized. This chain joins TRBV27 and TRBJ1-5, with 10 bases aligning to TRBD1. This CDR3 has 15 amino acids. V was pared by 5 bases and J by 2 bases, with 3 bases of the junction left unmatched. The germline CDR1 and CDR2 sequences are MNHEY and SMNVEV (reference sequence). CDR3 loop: CASSPGTGGNQPQHF. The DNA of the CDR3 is TGTGCCAGCAGTCCCGGGACAGGGGGCAATCAGCCCCAGCATTTT.

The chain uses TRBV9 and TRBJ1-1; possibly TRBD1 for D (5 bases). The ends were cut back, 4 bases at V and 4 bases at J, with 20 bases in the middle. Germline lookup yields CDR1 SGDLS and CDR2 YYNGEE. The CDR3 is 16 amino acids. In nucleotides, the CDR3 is TGTGCCAGCAGCCCATATGGATGGGGGGATAGCACTGAAGCTTTCTTT. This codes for CASSPYGWGDSTEAFF.

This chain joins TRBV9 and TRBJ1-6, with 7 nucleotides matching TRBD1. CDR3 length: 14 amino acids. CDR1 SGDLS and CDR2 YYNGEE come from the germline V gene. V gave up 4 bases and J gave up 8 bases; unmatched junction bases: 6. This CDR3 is CASSLTGTDSPLHF. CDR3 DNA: TGTGCCAGCAGCTTGACAGGGACCGATTCACCCCTCCACTTT.

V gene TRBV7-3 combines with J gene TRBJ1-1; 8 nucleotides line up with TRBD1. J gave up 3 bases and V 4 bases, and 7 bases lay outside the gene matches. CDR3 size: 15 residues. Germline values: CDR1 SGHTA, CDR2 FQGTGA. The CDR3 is CASSSTGEAYTEAFF. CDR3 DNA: TGTGCCAGCAGCTCGACAGGGGAGGCGTACACTGAAGCTTTCTTT.

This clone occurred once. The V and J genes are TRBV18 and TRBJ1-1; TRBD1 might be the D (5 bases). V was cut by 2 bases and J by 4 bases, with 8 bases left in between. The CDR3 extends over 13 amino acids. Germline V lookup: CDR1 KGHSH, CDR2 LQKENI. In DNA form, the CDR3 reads TGTGCCAGCTCACCATGGCAGGGCACTGAAGCTTTCTTT. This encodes CASSPWQGTEAFF.

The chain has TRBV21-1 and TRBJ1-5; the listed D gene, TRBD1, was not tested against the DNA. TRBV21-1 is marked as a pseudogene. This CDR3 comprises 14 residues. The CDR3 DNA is TGTGCCAGCAGCAGGGGCTACCTTTTTGGGCCCCAGCATTTT. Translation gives CASSRGYLFGPQHF.

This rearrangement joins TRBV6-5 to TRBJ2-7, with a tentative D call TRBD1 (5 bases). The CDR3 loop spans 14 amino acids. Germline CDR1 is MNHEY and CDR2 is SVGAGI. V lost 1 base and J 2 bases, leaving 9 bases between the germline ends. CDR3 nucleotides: TGTGCCAGCAGTTACTTTCAGGGAACCTACGAGCAGTACTTC. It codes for CASSYFQGTYEQYF.

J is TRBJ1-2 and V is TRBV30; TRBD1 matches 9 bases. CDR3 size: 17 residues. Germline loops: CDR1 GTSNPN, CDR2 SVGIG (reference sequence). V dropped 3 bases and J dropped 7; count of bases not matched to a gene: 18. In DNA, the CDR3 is TGTGCCTGGAGCCAATACTCACAGGGGGCTGGTTCTGCTGGCTACACCTTC. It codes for CAWSQYSQGAGSAGYTF.

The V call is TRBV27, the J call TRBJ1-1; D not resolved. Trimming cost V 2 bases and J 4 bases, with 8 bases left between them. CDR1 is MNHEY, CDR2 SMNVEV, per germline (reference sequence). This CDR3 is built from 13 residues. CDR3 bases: TGTGCCAGCAGTTTACGAGGAAGCACTGAAGCTTTCTTT. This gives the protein CASSLRGSTEAFF.

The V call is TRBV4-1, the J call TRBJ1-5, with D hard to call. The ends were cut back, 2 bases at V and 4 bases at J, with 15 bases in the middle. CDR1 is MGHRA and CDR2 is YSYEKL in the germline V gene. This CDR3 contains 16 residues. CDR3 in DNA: TGCGCCAGCAGCCAACATCCGGGAATCGAGAATCAGCCCCAGCATTTT. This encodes CASSQHPGIENQPQHF.